The clone carrying this T cell receptor (beta chain) was seen a single time. Antigen unknown. The data stem from a study of shared clonotypes between healthy human individuals. Regarding the study as a whole: Exclusively blood specimens were collected; tissue repertoires likely differ. Generation probabilities were higher for clonotypes shared across all four sorted-subset donors than for unshared ones.

The CDR3 covers 17 residues. Per the germline V gene, CDR1 is SGHRS and CDR2 is YFSETQ. V shed 4 bases and J 9 bases; nucleotides not matched to a gene: 13. Per the original methods: Filtering differed, since immunoSEQ gave only junction sequences and no quality scores. Produced via immunoSEQ multiplex PCR; TCRdb's table is partial and in-frame only. V, J and clone size were drawn from that table, and D and trimming were deduced from the DNA. The table lists 2 million to 3 million clones, roughly 93% of them singletons. The receptor comes from a man between 18 and 35 years old in good health. Some clones in this sample may be carry-over from other donors' samples. This chain connects TRBV5-1 to TRBJ2-1, with TRBD2 matching 13 bases. Sequenced sample: naive CD4+ T cells from PBMCs. The subset is: CD45RA+ positively selected. CDR3 protein: CASSPLLAGGPVAEQFF. The CDR3 DNA sequence: TGCGCCAGCAGCCCTTTACTAGCGGGAGGGCCTGTAGCTGAGCAGTTCTTC.